These 7 T cell receptor beta chains originate from one sample sequenced in a study of tumor-infiltrating lymphocytes in primary liver carcinoma. From 20-30 mg of unsorted bulk tissue, DNA and RNA were co-extracted together. Priming with a constant-region primer yielded TCR beta cDNA from around 0.45 ug total RNA. For TCR beta, libraries were produced by three nested multiplex PCR rounds using slightly modified ARM-PCR. The first two PCR rounds used TRBV1-TRBV30 forward primers with a C-beta reverse primer, nine to ten cycles each. Each CDR3 protein gets one entry after TCRdb re-called the multiplex PCR reads with MiXCR. This table holds 95,000 to 150,000 distinct CDR3 sequences, roughly three fifths found once. Specimen: liver tumor tissue from sampling region 3. As to subset: tumor region T3, left-lateral pole. The source is a woman aged 55-70 years with primary liver carcinoma and hepatitis B virus infection.

This clonotype was recorded many times. J is TRBJ1-5 and V is TRBV6-6; 7 positions agree with TRBD1. Trimming removed 5 bases from V and 5 bases from J; junction bases left unmatched: 6. The CDR3 extends over 14 amino acids. Germline values: CDR1 MNHNY, CDR2 SVGAGI (reference sequence). CDR3 region: CASSDRVGHQPQHF. The DNA for the CDR3 is TGTGCCAGCAGTGACAGGGTCGGGCATCAGCCCCAGCATTTT.

This clonotype was seen many times. The rearrangement joins TRBV29-1 to TRBJ2-1; D perhaps matches TRBD2 (5 bases). CDR1 is SQVTM, CDR2 ANQGSEA, per germline. The CDR3 runs to 12 residues. With 4 bases removed from V and 8 bases from J, the gap between germline ends came to 12 bases. CDR3 in DNA: TGCAGCGTTGCCCCCCGGACTGATGAGCAGTTCTTC. It encodes CSVAPRTDEQFF.

This chain joins TRBV30 and TRBJ2-2; TRBD1 matches 7 bases. The V gene end was trimmed by 5 bases and the J gene end by 6 bases; junction bases not matched to a gene: 12. CDR1 is GTSNPN, CDR2 SVGIG, per germline (reference sequence). The CDR3 extends over 15 amino acids. The DNA for the CDR3 is TGTGCCTGGGGCACAGGGGTAGATGGGGCCGGGGAGCTGTTTTTT. This gives the protein CAWGTGVDGAGELFF.

The V and J genes are TRBV12-3 or TRBV12-4 and TRBJ1-2; the D gene is possibly TRBD1 (6 bases). Trimming took off 5 bases at V and 8 bases at J, with 12 bases between the two ends. This CDR3 contains 12 residues. The CDR3 sequence: CASSPTGIGYTF. The CDR3 DNA is TGTGCCAGCAGTCCAACAGGGATAGGCTACACCTTC.

Remarks on this clonotype: A much larger clone sits a single nucleotide away, making a read error possible. This rearrangement joins TRBV13 to TRBJ2-2; unclear D gene. The CDR3 length is 16 residues. V was trimmed by 0 bases and J by 8 bases, leaving 16 bases between them. Per germline, CDR1 PRHDT and CDR2 FYEKMQ (reference sequence). The CDR3 loop reads CASSLGGATYLGELFF. CDR3 DNA: TGTGCCAGCAGCTTAGGTGGAGCGACGTACCTAGGGGAGCTGTTTTTT. Full variable domain (outside the CDR3, taken from reference TRBV13 and TRBJ2-2): AAGVIQSPRHLIKEKRETATLKCYPIPRHDTVYWYQQGPGQDPQFLISFYEKMQSDKGSIPDRFSAQQFSDYHSELNMSSLELGDSALYFCASSLGGATYLGELFFGEGSRLTVL.

Details on this clonotype: A much larger clone is a single base away; this may be a read error. This chain links TRBV4-1 with TRBJ1-5, with unresolved D. Trimming pared 2 bases from V and 3 bases from J, leaving 14 bases between. This CDR3 is built from 16 residues. The germline V gene has CDR1 MGHRA and CDR2 YSYEKL. The CDR3 protein is CASSQRFSDSNQPQHF. The CDR3 nucleotides read TGCGCCAGCAGCCAACGATTTTCGGACTCCAATCAGCCCCAGCATTTT.

The rearrangement joins TRBV11-2 to TRBJ2-3; weak D call: TRBD1 (5 bases). Germline V gene lookup returns CDR1 SGHAT and CDR2 FQNNGV. The CDR3 length is 16 residues. Deletions cut 1 base from V and 4 bases from J, with 15 bases between. The CDR3 DNA follows: TGTGCCAGCAGCTTAGCCGGACAAGTGATGCCAGATACGCAGTATTTT. Amino acid sequence: CASSLAGQVMPDTQYF. Using reference TRBV11-2 and TRBJ2-3 for the parts outside the CDR3, the full variable domain is EAGVAQSPRYKIIEKRQSVAFWCNPISGHATLYWYQQILGQGPKLLIQFQNNGVVDDSQLPKDRFSAERLKGVDSTLKIQPAKLEDSAVYLCASSLAGQVMPDTQYFGPGTRLTVL.